The rows below give T cell receptor beta chains drawn from one sample of a study of cytomegalovirus exposure and HLA in healthy donors. The method was immunoSEQ multiplex PCR; TCRdb's version includes in-frame clones alone and lacks a portion of them. This table has about 60,000 clones, roughly 80% appearing once. Sequences were obtained from PBMCs. All receptors come from a woman in her forties in good health and CMV-seropositive. Both conserved end residues are trimmed from each CDR3. The D gene is left open where the match is weak.

CDR3aa: ASRAREAGELF
d_gene: NA
len: 11
j_gene: TRBJ2-2
v_gene: TRBV19

CDR3aa: ASSSSVTGAGNTIY
d_gene: TRBD1
len: 14
j_gene: TRBJ1-3
v_gene: TRBV5-1

CDR3aa: ATSGTGELF
d_gene: NA
len: 9
j_gene: TRBJ2-2
v_gene: TRBV25-1

CDR3aa: ASSSSSPQVTLRVPQY
d_gene: NA
len: 16
j_gene: TRBJ2-5
v_gene: TRBV7-2

CDR3aa: ASSRQVSNTIY
d_gene: NA
len: 11
j_gene: TRBJ1-3
v_gene: TRBV7-2

CDR3aa: ASSYQGQGYEQY
d_gene: NA
len: 12
j_gene: TRBJ2-7
v_gene: TRBV6-6

CDR3aa: ASSIGGAGELF
d_gene: NA
len: 11
j_gene: TRBJ2-2
v_gene: TRBV7-2

CDR3aa: ASSYRGTGTEAF
d_gene: TRBD1
len: 12
j_gene: TRBJ1-1
v_gene: TRBV27

CDR3aa: ASSQATGDYGYT
d_gene: TRBD1
len: 12
j_gene: TRBJ1-2
v_gene: TRBV4-2

CDR3aa: ATGAFQGAGEQY
d_gene: TRBD1
len: 12
j_gene: TRBJ2-7
v_gene: TRBV6-5

CDR3aa: ASSLSGGNTEAF
d_gene: NA
len: 12
j_gene: TRBJ1-1
v_gene: TRBV28

CDR3aa: ASSPTWTGDTEAF
d_gene: TRBD1
len: 13
j_gene: TRBJ1-1
v_gene: TRBV9

CDR3aa: ASRTGRDPFYGYT
d_gene: NA
len: 13
j_gene: TRBJ1-2
v_gene: TRBV19

CDR3aa: ARSLYLRGTGELF
d_gene: NA
len: 13
j_gene: TRBJ2-2
v_gene: TRBV5-3

CDR3aa: SGRATGYTEAF
d_gene: NA
len: 11
j_gene: TRBJ1-1
v_gene: TRBV29-1

CDR3aa: ASSEVLSGGATGELF
d_gene: TRBD2
len: 15
j_gene: TRBJ2-2
v_gene: TRBV6-1

CDR3aa: ASSQDSADTQY
d_gene: NA
len: 11
j_gene: TRBJ2-3
v_gene: TRBV4-1

CDR3aa: ASSYSWRGANEQF
d_gene: TRBD2
len: 13
j_gene: TRBJ2-1
v_gene: TRBV6-5

CDR3aa: ASSLDLQGAYNEQF
d_gene: TRBD1
len: 14
j_gene: TRBJ2-1
v_gene: TRBV11-3

CDR3aa: ASSIGQIEETQY
d_gene: NA
len: 12
j_gene: TRBJ2-5
v_gene: TRBV19

CDR3aa: ASSLAAGTGAYEQY
d_gene: TRBD1
len: 14
j_gene: TRBJ2-7
v_gene: TRBV5-1

CDR3aa: ASSLAGLAVNSYNEQF
d_gene: TRBD2
len: 16
j_gene: TRBJ2-1
v_gene: TRBV7-3

CDR3aa: ASSLLASGGARDTQY
d_gene: TRBD2
len: 15
j_gene: TRBJ2-3
v_gene: TRBV27

CDR3aa: ASSLGARTGAGNTIY
d_gene: TRBD1
len: 15
j_gene: TRBJ1-3
v_gene: TRBV7-2

CDR3aa: ASSTGGNYNEQF
d_gene: TRBD2
len: 12
j_gene: TRBJ2-1
v_gene: TRBV5-6

CDR3aa: ASSRKGQGAEQY
d_gene: TRBD1
len: 12
j_gene: TRBJ2-7
v_gene: TRBV18

CDR3aa: ASSLAGGARADTQY
d_gene: TRBD2
len: 14
j_gene: TRBJ2-3
v_gene: TRBV6-4

CDR3aa: ASSLPGQGATDTQY
d_gene: TRBD1
len: 14
j_gene: TRBJ2-3
v_gene: TRBV5-6

CDR3aa: ASSPPTGISYEQY
d_gene: TRBD1
len: 13
j_gene: TRBJ2-7
v_gene: TRBV18

CDR3aa: SAPAGAGETQY
d_gene: TRBD2
len: 11
j_gene: TRBJ2-5
v_gene: TRBV29-1

CDR3aa: ASSEAGQGAMAQH
d_gene: TRBD1
len: 13
j_gene: TRBJ1-5
v_gene: TRBV6-1

CDR3aa: ASSGEVNTEAF
d_gene: NA
len: 11
j_gene: TRBJ1-1
v_gene: TRBV2

CDR3aa: ASSVVPDDTYNEQF
d_gene: NA
len: 14
j_gene: TRBJ2-1
v_gene: TRBV9

CDR3aa: ASSRTEDYGYT
d_gene: NA
len: 11
j_gene: TRBJ1-2
v_gene: TRBV11-2

CDR3aa: ASSSRPGGTEAF
d_gene: NA
len: 12
j_gene: TRBJ1-1
v_gene: TRBV7-2

CDR3aa: ASSFPDTEAF
d_gene: NA
len: 10
j_gene: TRBJ1-1
v_gene: TRBV5-4

CDR3aa: AWSVDFDSSGANVLT
d_gene: NA
len: 15
j_gene: TRBJ2-6
v_gene: TRBV30

CDR3aa: AWSASGYEQY
d_gene: NA
len: 10
j_gene: TRBJ2-7
v_gene: TRBV2